The T cell receptor beta chain described here comes from a study of post-analysis software for immune sequencing data. Study conclusions and caveats: Clustering by F measure revealed strong co-clustering among samples prepared together in one batch. When patients were compared with controls, a handful of TRBV segments were more frequent, TRBV5-6, TRBV5-1 and TRBV20-1 among them.

Unique-molecular-identifier-tagged TCR beta cDNA libraries were used. TCRdb fed the PCR reads into MiXCR, producing one record per CDR3 protein. Here the sample spans roughly 540,000 distinct CDR3 sequences, roughly 34% being singletons. Concerning this clonotype itself: Its antigen is currently unknown.

The ends lost 5 bases at V and 3 bases at J; junction bases unmatched: 14. The CDR3 has 18 residues. CDR1 SGHTA and CDR2 FQGNSA come from the germline V gene. This TCR was recovered from a girl aged 2-17 years with multiple sclerosis. The sequenced sample consisted of blood. The V gene is TRBV7-2, the J gene TRBJ2-1; 9 bases map to TRBD2. The chain's CDR3 is CASSPSGLAGVGYNEQFF. Written as DNA, the CDR3 is TGTGCCAGCAGCCCTAGTGGGTTAGCGGGGGTGGGCTACAATGAGCAGTTCTTC.